One TCR beta chain is described in this entry. Its antigen remains unknown. The data belong to a study of type 1 regulatory T cells. Overall study: This in vitro CD4 product, T-allo10, is enriched for Tr1 cells and alloantigen-specific.

Trimming removed 1 base at V and 10 bases at J, with 8 bases between. The V gene's germline CDR1 is LGHDT and CDR2 YNNKEL (reference sequence). The CDR3 is 13 amino acids. General observations from the study: Compared with non-type 1 regulatory T cells, type 1 regulatory T cells showed a more restricted TCR repertoire.

TCRdb itself ran the reads through MiXCR, one entry per CDR3 protein. The sample yields fewer than 80,000 distinct CDR3 sequences, about 20% seen once. The source material was cultured type 1 regulatory T (Tr1) cells, either the whole culture or a sorted fraction (not recorded which). This chain links TRBV3-1 with TRBJ1-6; D is ambiguous. The receptor was isolated from a human donor in good health. The CDR3 protein is CASSQGLRSPLHF. The CDR3 coding sequence is TGTGCCAGCAGCCAAGGGCTACGCTCACCCCTCCACTTT.